The sequence of this T cell receptor (beta chain) was determined in a study of OX40 agonist ivuxolimab in advanced cancers. TCRdb's copy holds only in-frame clones and misses some; the assay was immunoSEQ multiplex PCR. The table includes some 59,000 clones, roughly 87% detected once. Findings and limits, study-wide: In the 0.1 to 3.0 mg/kg range, CD4+ and CD8+ blood T cells had expanded clonally by week 6.

Turning to this clone: Its antigen is as yet unknown.

Patients with a history of autoimmune disease or on systemic immunosuppression were excluded. This clonotype was obtained from an adult with an advanced solid tumor such as melanoma, head and neck, liver or kidney cancer. The source material was CD4+ or CD8+ T cells sorted from blood, sampled in a trial of the OX40 agonist ivuxolimab.

The CDR3 region has the DNA TGTGCCAGCAGTACACCCCAGGGGAAGGGGTACACAGATACGCAGTATTTT. Amino acid sequence: CASSTPQGKGYTDTQYF. The rearrangement joins TRBV27 to TRBJ2-3, with D possibly TRBD1 on 6 matching bases. This CDR3 is built from 17 residues. V gave up 5 bases and J gave up 2 bases, with 20 bases separating them. From germline, CDR1 is MNHEY and CDR2 SMNVEV (reference sequence).